Below, one T cell receptor (beta chain) is given with its context. What antigen it recognizes has not been identified. Per-base qualities were not stored, and no clone one base away is much larger. Counted from cysteine to phenylalanine, this CDR3 has 13 amino acids. Here the CDR3 DNA is all that survives: 39 bases in frame from base 1. V loses 0 bases at its end and J loses 2 bases; junction bases beyond the gene matches: 0. CDR1 and CDR2 were assigned from the germline V gene (reference sequence) as DFQATT and SNEGSKA. Ophthalmopathy patients had moderately to severely active disease, Clinical Activity Score of at least 3, NOSPECS grade of at least 4, and duration under 3 months. Any patient with an uncontrolled infection, another autoimmune disease, pregnancy or lactation was excluded. Diagnoses were established on the basis of clinical symptoms, serum thyroxine and TRAb, thyroid ultrasound, and orbital computed tomography. PBMCs were separated from around 9.1 ml of fresh peripheral blood using Ficoll-Paque density gradient centrifugation. Total RNA was extracted using Trizol reagent, and RNA quality was assessed on an Agilent 2100 Bioanalyzer.

The sample belongs to a study of T cells in Graves' hyperthyroidism and ophthalmopathy (dated by TCRdb to between 2019 and 2020). Describing the broader study: Peripheral blood was sampled at the time of initial diagnosis, prior to any treatment. To identify distinguishing TCR V-J signatures, a discovery cohort of some 99 patients was used, comprising 40 to 45 with Graves' ophthalmopathy and under 60 with stable Graves' hyperthyroidism. An independent validation cohort of some 18 hyperthyroidism patients and about 16 patients who later progressed to ophthalmopathy tested prospective prediction of ophthalmopathy. The approximately 90 discovery patients were randomly split 7:3 into training and test sets. The study also compared thyroid tissue and blood T-cell repertoires from over 5 Graves' hyperthyroidism patients. Once sampling was done, hyperthyroidism patients were given methimazole at a starting dose of 30 mg daily, whereas ophthalmopathy patients were given high-dose intravenous methylprednisolone. The paper describes TCR Vbeta CDR3 sequencing of about 140 peripheral blood samples, made up of 43 ophthalmopathy patients, roughly 80 hyperthyroidism patients and roughly 17 progressor patients. What the work shows at the level of the full study, not this receptor alone: Most expanded thyroid clonotypes (frequency above 0.001) were also found in blood, which suggests that blood repertoires may mirror thyroid immune responses. In cross-validation, a model built on a 13 V-J signature told ophthalmopathy apart from stable hyperthyroidism with approximately 90% sensitivity and approximately 81% specificity, and in testing the same model reached 80%/75%. In validation, the model predicted progression to ophthalmopathy a median of roughly 6.5 months before onset, with approximately 71% sensitivity and 72.22% specificity. Sample size was not statistically predetermined, and blinding of investigators to group allocation was not performed.

The TCR beta CDR3 regions were amplified from RNA transcripts. For the first round of RT-PCR on the TCR CDR3, the HTBI primer set was used together with the Qiagen OneStep RT-PCR kit. Libraries were constructed in a second round of multiplex PCR, after which size selection and purification were performed. Sequencing of the libraries was done on an Illumina HiSeq2000 using paired-end 100 bp reads. On the authors' methods: Raw data were processed with SOAPnuke, discarding reads with adapters, uncalled bases, mean Phred below 15, or no exact constant-primer or identifier match. COPE v1.2.5 was used to merge the high-quality paired reads, and each unique nucleotide sequence was defined as a clonotype. MiTCR v1.1 was used to align clonotypes to the IMGT TRBV, TRBD and TRBJ reference segments. The analysis was restricted to V-J combinations with a frequency above 0.0001, which together covered 99% to 99.2% of the repertoires. The TCS score was defined as F50 (clonal expansion) divided by E x V (chaos), with BLOSUM62-based TCRdist calculated between CDR3 peptides within each V-J. Welch's t-statistics and random forest reduced 500 to 650 V-J features to some 14, which were used in a naive Bayes classifier (R e1071). TCRdb reprocessing: public reads trimmed at Q25 with fastp, clones called with MiXCR, in-frame beta chains kept. All rows with the same CDR3 protein become a single entry with the most common DNA and genes. The V and J calls, along with clone size, are taken from TCRdb and not from the paper's own processing. Recorded for this sample are 490,000 or so distinct CDR3 sequences; about 16% of them occurred a single time. Of the sample, around 32% is held by the ten largest clones.

This TCR was recovered from a woman between 25 and 40 years old with Graves' ophthalmopathy. The sequenced sample was blood. Recombination connected TRBV20-1 to TRBJ2-7, with 8 bases in between that match TRBD1. The nucleotide sequence is given as TGCAGTGCTAGAGAGACAGGGGCCTACGAGCAGTACTTC. Translated, it reads CSARETGAYEQYF.